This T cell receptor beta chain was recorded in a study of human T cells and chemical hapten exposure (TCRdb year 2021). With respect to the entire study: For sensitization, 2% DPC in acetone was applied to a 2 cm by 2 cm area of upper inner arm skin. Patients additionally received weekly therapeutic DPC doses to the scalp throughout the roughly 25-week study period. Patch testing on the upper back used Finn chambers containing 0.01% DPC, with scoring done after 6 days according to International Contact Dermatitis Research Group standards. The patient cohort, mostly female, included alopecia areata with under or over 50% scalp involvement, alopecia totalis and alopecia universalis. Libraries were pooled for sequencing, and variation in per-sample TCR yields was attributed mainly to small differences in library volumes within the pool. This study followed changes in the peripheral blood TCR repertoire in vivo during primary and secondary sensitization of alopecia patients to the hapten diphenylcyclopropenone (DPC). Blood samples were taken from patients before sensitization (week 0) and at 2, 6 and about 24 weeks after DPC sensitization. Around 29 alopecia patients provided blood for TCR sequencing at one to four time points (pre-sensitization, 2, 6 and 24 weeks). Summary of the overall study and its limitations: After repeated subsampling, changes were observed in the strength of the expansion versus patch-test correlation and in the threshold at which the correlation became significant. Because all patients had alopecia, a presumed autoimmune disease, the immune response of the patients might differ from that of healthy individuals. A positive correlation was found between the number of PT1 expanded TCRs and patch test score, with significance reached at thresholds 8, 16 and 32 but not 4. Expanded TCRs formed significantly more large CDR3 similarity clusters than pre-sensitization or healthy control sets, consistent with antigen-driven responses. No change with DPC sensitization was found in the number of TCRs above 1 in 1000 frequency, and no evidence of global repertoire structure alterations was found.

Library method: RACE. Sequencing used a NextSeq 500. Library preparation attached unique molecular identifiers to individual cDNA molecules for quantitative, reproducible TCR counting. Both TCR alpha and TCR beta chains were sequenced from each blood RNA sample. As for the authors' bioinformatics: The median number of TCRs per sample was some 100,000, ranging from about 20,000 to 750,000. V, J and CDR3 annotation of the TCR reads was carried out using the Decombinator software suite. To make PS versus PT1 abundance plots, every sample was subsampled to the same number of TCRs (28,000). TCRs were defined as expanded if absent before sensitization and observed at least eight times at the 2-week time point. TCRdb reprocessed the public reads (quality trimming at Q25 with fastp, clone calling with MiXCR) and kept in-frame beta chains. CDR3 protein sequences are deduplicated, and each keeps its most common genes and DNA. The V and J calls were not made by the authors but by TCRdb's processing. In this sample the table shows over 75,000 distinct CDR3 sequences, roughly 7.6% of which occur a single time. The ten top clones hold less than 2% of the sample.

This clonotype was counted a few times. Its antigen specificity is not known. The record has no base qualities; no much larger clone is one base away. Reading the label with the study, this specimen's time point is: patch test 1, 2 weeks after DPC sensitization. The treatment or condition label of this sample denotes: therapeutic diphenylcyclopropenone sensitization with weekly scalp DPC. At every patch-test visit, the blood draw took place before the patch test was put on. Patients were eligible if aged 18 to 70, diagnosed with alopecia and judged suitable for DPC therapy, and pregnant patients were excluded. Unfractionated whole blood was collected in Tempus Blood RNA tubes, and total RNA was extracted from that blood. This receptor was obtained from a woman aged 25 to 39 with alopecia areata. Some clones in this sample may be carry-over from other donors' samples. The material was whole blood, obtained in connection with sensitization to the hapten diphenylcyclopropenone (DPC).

The sequenced DNA: TGTGCCTGGAATCAGGGCGCCTACGAGCAGTACTTC. Translated, it reads CAWNQGAYEQYF. The V gene is TRBV30 and the J gene is TRBJ2-7, and TRBD1 may be the D gene, going by 5 matching bases. A distance of 9 bases separates the germline ends of V and J, which lose 4 bases and 2 bases respectively. In the germline V gene (reference sequence), CDR1 corresponds to GTSNPN and CDR2 to SVGIG. The CDR3, cysteine through phenylalanine, is 12 amino acids long. Only the CDR3 part of the read is kept: 36 bases, read in frame from the first base.